What follows are 10 T cell receptor beta chains derived from one specimen sequenced in a study of identical twins. TCRdb called the 5' RACE reads again in MiXCR, with one record for every CDR3 protein. The table shows about 490,000 distinct CDR3 sequences, with 15% occurring only once. The same sample was also studied in work on yellow fever vaccine responses in identical twins.

The source material was CD4+ T cells sorted from blood. Receptors were obtained from a young woman in good health.

V and J are TRBV13 and TRBJ2-3; 13 bases are a match to TRBD2. Germline values: CDR1 PRHDT, CDR2 FYEKMQ (reference sequence). The CDR3 contains 17 residues. The junction had 9 bases not matched to a gene; V was cut back by 5 bases and J by 4 bases. In nucleotides, the CDR3 is TGTGCCAGCAGCCAGTTTGGACTAGCGGGAGTTCCAGATACGCAGTATTTT. Translating it yields CASSQFGLAGVPDTQYF.

The chain employs TRBV7-9 and TRBJ1-1; 8 bases match TRBD1. The CDR3 length is 15 residues. The V gene end was trimmed by 5 bases and the J gene end by 1 base; junction bases not matched to a gene: 6. CDR1 and CDR2 from the germline V gene are SEHNR and FQNEAQ (reference sequence). CDR3 loop: CASSPVQGANTEAFF. The DNA for the CDR3 is TGTGCCAGCAGCCCAGTGCAGGGGGCGAACACTGAAGCTTTCTTT.

The V gene is TRBV13, the J gene TRBJ1-2; D remains ambiguous. Per the germline V gene, CDR1 is PRHDT and CDR2 is FYEKMQ (reference sequence). The CDR3 is 14 residues long. The germline V and J ends were trimmed by 1 base and 5 bases, with 11 bases remaining between them. CDR3 in DNA: TGTGCCAGCAGCTTAGCGGGAGATACTTATGGCTACACCTTC. Protein product: CASSLAGDTYGYTF.

This clonotype occurred a few times. The chain has TRBV20-1 and TRBJ2-5, with D possibly called TRBD1 or TRBD2 (5 bases each). This CDR3 spans 12 amino acids. The germline CDR1 and CDR2 sequences are DFQATT and SNEGSKA (reference sequence). V was clipped by 6 bases and J by 5 bases, with 13 bases between them. CDR3 loop: CSAPVRGETQYF. The CDR3 DNA reads as TGCAGTGCCCCCGTGAGGGGTGAGACCCAGTACTTC.

The rearrangement links TRBV5-4 to TRBJ2-3, with unresolved D. Germline V gene data show CDR1 as SGHNT and CDR2 as YYREEE (reference sequence). The CDR3 length is 13 residues. Trimming removed 5 bases at V and 0 bases at J, with 7 bases between. CDR3 in amino acids: CASRSPSTDTQYF. The CDR3 DNA reads as TGTGCCAGCAGGAGTCCCAGCACAGATACGCAGTATTTT.

The chain employs TRBV24-1 and TRBJ2-3; TRBD2 is a possible D gene (6 bases). Trimming stripped 9 bases from V and 2 bases from J, with 14 bases between. Looked up from germline, CDR1 is KGHDR and CDR2 is SFDVKD. CDR3 size: 14 residues. CDR3 in DNA: TGTGCCACCGGGAGGAGGACGAACACAGATACGCAGTATTTT. Its protein product is CATGRRTNTDTQYF.

This clonotype was observed at least ten times. The gene calls are TRBV10-3 and TRBJ2-1; no clear D. Germline assignment: CDR1 ENHRY and CDR2 SYGVKD. V was trimmed by 5 bases and J by 1 base, leaving 6 bases between them. The CDR3 is 13 residues long. CDR3 protein: CAISKPSYNEQFF. For the CDR3, the DNA is TGTGCCATCAGTAAGCCGTCCTACAATGAGCAGTTCTTC.

Only a few counts were recorded for this clonotype. The CDR3 protein is CASSVEPASGYNEQFF. The CDR3 nucleotides read TGTGCCAGCAGCGTAGAACCCGCTAGCGGCTACAATGAGCAGTTCTTC. The chain couples TRBV9 to TRBJ2-1; TRBD2 aligns across 7 bases. V trimming: 0 bases; J trimming: 3 bases; junction bases outside the gene matches: 6. The CDR3 runs 16 residues. CDR1 SGDLS and CDR2 YYNGEE come from the germline V gene.

The gene calls are TRBV25-1 and TRBJ2-5; TRBD2 matches 8 bases. This CDR3 region has 16 residues. Losses at the gene ends were 3 bases for V and 5 bases for J; bases not matched to a gene: 11. Per germline, CDR1 MGHDK and CDR2 SYGVNS. This CDR3 is CASSDRRGDRWETQYF. Here the CDR3 DNA reads TGTGCCAGCAGTGACAGGCGGGGGGACCGGTGGGAGACCCAGTACTTC.

This clonotype was observed at least ten times. This chain links TRBV4-2 with TRBJ1-1, with unresolved D. Germline assignment: CDR1 LGHNA and CDR2 YNFKEQ. The CDR3 sequence is 15 residues long. V was trimmed by 0 bases and J by 0 bases, leaving 8 bases between them. As DNA, the CDR3 is TGTGCCAGCAGCCAAGATCGGCTGATGAACACTGAAGCTTTCTTT. The encoded protein is CASSQDRLMNTEAFF.